The clone carrying this TCR beta chain was observed a single time. Here immunoSEQ multiplex PCR was the method, and the copy in TCRdb shows in-frame clones only, minus some. The data contain over 25,000 clones, about 86% of them seen just once; the ten biggest clones take up 0.72%. PRAID combined immunodeficiency and autoinflammation. This entry belongs to a study of stem cell transplantation in POMP-related autoinflammatory disease. CDR1 is LNHDA and CDR2 is SQIVND in the germline V gene (reference sequence). J gave up 3 bases and V 6 bases, and 8 bases lay outside the gene matches. The CDR3 length is 19 residues.

The V call is TRBV19, the J call TRBJ2-6; 16 bases fit TRBD2. This specimen was CD4+ T cells from PBMCs, taken before stem cell transplantation. The TCR originated in a human donor with POMP-related autoinflammation and immune dysregulation (PRAID). The CDR3 DNA follows: TGTGCCAGTAGCCCGGGACTAGCGGGGGGGTGGTATGGGGCCAACGTCCTGACTTTC. Its translation: CASSPGLAGGWYGANVLTF.